This TCR beta chain was sequenced for a study of human T cells and chemical hapten exposure. After removal of 6 bases from V and 6 bases from J, the junction contained 7 bases not matched to a gene. Germline V gene data show CDR1 as MNHEY and CDR2 as SVGAGI. CDR3 length: 13 residues. TCRdb redid the calling of the 5' RACE reads with MiXCR, one entry per CDR3 protein. The sample holds about 140,000 distinct CDR3 sequences, around 4.4% seen once. From whole blood left unfractionated, total RNA was extracted. This clonotype appeared many times. This TCR derives from a female donor in good health. The rearrangement uses TRBV6-5 and TRBJ2-7; 8 bases agree with TRBD2. The CDR3 nucleotides are TGTGCCAGCAGCCGGGGGGGAGCGGGCGAGCAGTACTTC. This gives the protein CASSRGGAGEQYF.